This TCR beta chain originates from a study of cytomegalovirus exposure and HLA in healthy donors. Whole-study context: The 550 to 700 first-cohort repertoires and the 120 or so validation repertoires shared the same platform, a later analysis reported. Study findings and constraints: It was reported that the classifier diagnosed cytomegalovirus status with high specificity and sensitivity in both the original and validation cohorts. TCR clusters originating in the first cohort tended to co-occur in the roughly 120 validation repertoires, according to a later analysis. Among TCR sequences, most were rare, though some public TCRs appeared in many donors.

V dropped 3 bases and J dropped 7 bases, with 24 bases sitting between them. CDR1 is KGHSH, CDR2 LQKENI, per germline. The CDR3 is 17 amino acids. As for this clone: Antigen specificity is unknown.

TCRdb keeps only in-frame clones here, not all; method: immunoSEQ multiplex PCR. The repertoire holds about 160,000 clones, with roughly 96% as singletons. Sequences were obtained from PBMCs. The rearrangement joins TRBV18 to TRBJ1-2; possible D gene TRBD1, 6 bases. The origin of this receptor is a woman between 18 and 30 years old in good health and CMV-seronegative. CDR3 sequence reads: CASSPVAGDTSVGGYTF. DNA for the CDR3: TGTGCCAGCTCACCGGTGGCAGGGGATACCTCAGTCGGTGGCTACACCTTC.